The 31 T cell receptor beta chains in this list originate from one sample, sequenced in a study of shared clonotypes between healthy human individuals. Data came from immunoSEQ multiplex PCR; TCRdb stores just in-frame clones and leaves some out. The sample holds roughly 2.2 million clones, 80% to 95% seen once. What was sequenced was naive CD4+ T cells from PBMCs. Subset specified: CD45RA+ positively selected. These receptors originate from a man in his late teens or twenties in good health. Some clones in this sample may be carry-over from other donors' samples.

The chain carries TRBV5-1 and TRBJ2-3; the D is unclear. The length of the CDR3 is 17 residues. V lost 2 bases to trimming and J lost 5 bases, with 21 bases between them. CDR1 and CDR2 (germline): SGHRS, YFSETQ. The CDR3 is CASSFGVGQSAQDTQYF. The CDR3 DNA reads TGCGCCAGCAGCTTTGGTGTGGGCCAGAGTGCCCAAGATACGCAGTATTTT.

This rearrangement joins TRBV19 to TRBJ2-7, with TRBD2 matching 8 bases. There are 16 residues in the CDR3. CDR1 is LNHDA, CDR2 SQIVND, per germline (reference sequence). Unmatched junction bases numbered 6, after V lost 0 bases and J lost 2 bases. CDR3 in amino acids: CASSIEGTRGAYEQYF. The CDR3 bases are TGTGCCAGTAGTATAGAGGGGACTAGGGGGGCCTACGAGCAGTACTTC.

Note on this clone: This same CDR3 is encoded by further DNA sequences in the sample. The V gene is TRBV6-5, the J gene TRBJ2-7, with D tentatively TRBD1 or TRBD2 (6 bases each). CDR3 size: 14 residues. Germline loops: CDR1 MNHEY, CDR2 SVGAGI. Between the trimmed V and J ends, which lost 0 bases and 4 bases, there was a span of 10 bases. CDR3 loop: CASSYSGGRYEQYF. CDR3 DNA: TGTGCCAGCAGTTACTCAGGGGGGAGGTACGAGCAGTACTTC.

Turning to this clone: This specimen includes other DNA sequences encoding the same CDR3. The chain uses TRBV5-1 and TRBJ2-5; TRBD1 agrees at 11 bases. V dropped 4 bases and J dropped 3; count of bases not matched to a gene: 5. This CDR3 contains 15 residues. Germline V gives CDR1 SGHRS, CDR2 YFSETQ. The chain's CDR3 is CASSPGTGGEETQYF. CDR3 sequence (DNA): TGCGCCAGCAGCCCCGGGACAGGGGGAGAAGAGACCCAGTACTTC.

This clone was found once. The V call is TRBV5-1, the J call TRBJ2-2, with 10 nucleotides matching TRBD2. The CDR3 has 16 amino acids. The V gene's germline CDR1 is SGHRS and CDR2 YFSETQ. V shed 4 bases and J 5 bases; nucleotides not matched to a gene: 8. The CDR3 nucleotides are TGCGCCAGCAGCCCCCAGCTAGCGGGAGTAACCGGGGAGCTGTTTTTT. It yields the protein CASSPQLAGVTGELFF.

CDR3 region: CASRYSDYEQYF. In DNA form, the CDR3 reads TGTGCCAGCCGCTACAGTGATTACGAGCAGTACTTC. The V and J genes are TRBV7-9 and TRBJ2-5; D unresolved. The DNA end is a closer match to TRBJ2-7, so the J assignment may be wrong. The CDR3 spans 12 residues. Germline CDR1 is SEHNR and CDR2 is FQNEAQ (reference sequence).

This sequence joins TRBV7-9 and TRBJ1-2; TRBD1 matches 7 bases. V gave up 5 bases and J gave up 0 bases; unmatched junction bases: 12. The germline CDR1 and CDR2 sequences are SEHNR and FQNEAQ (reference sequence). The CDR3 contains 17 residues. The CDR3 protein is CASSGEGQLPANYGYTF. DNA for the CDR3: TGTGCCAGCAGCGGGGAGGGACAGCTGCCGGCTAACTATGGCTACACCTTC.

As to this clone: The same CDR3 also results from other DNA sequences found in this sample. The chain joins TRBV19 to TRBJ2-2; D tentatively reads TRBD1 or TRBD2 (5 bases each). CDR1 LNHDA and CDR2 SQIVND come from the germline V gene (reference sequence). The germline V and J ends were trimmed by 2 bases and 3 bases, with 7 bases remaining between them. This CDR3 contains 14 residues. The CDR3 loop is CASSILGDTGELFF. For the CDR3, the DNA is TGTGCCAGTAGTATATTGGGGGACACCGGGGAGCTGTTTTTT.

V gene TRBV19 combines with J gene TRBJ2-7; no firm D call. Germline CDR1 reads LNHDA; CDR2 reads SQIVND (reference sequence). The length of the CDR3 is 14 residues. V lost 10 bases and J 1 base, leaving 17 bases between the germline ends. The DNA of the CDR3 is TGTGCCACTAGAGGCTGGGATTCGTCCTACGAGCAGTACTTC. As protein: CATRGWDSSYEQYF.

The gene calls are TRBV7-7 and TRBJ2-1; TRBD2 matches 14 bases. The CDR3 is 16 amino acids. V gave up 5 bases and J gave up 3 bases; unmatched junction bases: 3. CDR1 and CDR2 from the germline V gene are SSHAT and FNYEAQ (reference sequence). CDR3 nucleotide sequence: TGTGCCAGCAGCGCCGGACTAGCGGGAGGCTACAATGAGCAGTTCTTC. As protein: CASSAGLAGGYNEQFF.

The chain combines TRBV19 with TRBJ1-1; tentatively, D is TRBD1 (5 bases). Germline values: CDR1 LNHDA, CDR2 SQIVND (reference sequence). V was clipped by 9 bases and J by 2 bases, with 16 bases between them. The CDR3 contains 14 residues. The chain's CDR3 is CASHPGDRNTEAFF. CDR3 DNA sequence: TGTGCCAGCCACCCGGGGGATAGAAACACTGAAGCTTTCTTT.

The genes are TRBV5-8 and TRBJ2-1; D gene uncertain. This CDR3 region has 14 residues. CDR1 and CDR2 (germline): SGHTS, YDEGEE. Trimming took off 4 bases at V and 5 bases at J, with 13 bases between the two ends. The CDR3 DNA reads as TGTGCCAGCAGCAGTTTGGGATGGGACAATGAGCAGTTCTTC. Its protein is CASSSLGWDNEQFF.

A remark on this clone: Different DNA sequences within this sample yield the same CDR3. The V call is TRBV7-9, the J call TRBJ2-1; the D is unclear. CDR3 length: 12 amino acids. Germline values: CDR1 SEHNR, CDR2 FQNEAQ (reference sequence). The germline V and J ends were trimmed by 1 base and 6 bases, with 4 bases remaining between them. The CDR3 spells CASSLVANEQFF. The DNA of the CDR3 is TGTGCCAGCAGCTTAGTAGCCAATGAGCAGTTCTTC.

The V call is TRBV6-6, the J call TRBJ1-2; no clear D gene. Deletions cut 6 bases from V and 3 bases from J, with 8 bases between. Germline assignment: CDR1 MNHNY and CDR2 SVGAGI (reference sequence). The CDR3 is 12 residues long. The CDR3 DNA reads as TGTGCCAGCAGCGAAGGGTACTATGGCTACACCTTC. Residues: CASSEGYYGYTF.

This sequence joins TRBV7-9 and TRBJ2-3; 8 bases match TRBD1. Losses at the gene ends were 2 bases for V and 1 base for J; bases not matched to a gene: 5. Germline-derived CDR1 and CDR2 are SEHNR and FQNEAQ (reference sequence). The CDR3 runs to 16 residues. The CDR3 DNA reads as TGTGCCAGCAGCTTAACCGACAGGGGTGGCACAGATACGCAGTATTTT. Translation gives CASSLTDRGGTDTQYF.

The chain's CDR3 is CASSPTGDGRTEAFF. CDR3 bases: TGTGCCAGCTCACCCACAGGGGATGGGAGAACTGAAGCTTTCTTT. The rearrangement uses TRBV18 and TRBJ1-1, with 7 bases lining up with TRBD1. The trim removed 3 bases at V and 5 bases at J, leaving 9 bases unmatched. Looked up from germline, CDR1 is KGHSH and CDR2 is LQKENI. The CDR3 totals 15 residues.

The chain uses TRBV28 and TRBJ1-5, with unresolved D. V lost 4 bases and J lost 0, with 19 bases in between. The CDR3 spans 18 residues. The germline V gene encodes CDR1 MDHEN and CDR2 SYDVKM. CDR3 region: CASSWGGEGSFSNQPQHF. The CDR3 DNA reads TGTGCCAGCAGTTGGGGTGGGGAGGGCAGCTTTAGCAATCAGCCCCAGCATTTT.

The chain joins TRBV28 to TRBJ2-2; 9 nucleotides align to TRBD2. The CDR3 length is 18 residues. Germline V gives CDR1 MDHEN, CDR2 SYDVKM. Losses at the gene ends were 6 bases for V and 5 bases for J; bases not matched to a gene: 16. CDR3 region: CASRTLRGREGRTGELFF. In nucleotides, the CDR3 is TGTGCCAGCAGAACTCTAAGGGGGCGGGAGGGCCGGACCGGGGAGCTGTTTTTT. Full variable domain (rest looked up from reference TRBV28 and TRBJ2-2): DVKVTQSSRYLVKRTGEKVFLECVQDMDHENMFWYRQDPGLGLRLIYFSYDVKMKEKGDIPEGYSVSREKKERFSLILESASTNQTSMYLCASRTLRGREGRTGELFFGEGSRLTVL.

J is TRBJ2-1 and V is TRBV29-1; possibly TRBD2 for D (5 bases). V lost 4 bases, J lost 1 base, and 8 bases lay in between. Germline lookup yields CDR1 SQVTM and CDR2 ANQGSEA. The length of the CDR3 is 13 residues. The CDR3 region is CSVGERSYNEQFF. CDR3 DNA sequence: TGCAGCGTTGGGGAGCGTTCCTACAATGAGCAGTTCTTC.

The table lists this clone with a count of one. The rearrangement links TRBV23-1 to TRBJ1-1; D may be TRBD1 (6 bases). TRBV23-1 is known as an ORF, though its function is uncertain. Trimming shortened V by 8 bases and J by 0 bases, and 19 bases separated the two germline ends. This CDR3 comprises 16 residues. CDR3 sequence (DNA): TGCGCCAGCGCCCGATCAGGGGCGGGCATGAACACTGAAGCTTTCTTT. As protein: CASARSGAGMNTEAFF.

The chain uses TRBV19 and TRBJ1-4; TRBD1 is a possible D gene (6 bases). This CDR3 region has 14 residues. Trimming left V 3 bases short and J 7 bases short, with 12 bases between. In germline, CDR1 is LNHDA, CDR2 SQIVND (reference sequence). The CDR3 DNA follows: TGTGCCAGTAGTATCGGGCAGGGGAGTGAAAAACTGTTTTTT. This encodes CASSIGQGSEKLFF.

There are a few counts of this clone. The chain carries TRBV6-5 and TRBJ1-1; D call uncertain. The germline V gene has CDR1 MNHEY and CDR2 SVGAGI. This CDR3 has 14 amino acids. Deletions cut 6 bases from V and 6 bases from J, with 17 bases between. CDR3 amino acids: CASSKGGTLAEAFF. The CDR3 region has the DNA TGTGCCAGCAGCAAAGGTGGAACCTTGGCTGAAGCTTTCTTT.

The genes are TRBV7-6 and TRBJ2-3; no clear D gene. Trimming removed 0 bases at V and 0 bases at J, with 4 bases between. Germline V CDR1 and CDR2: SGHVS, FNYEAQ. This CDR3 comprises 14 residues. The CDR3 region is CASSLAGSTDTQYF. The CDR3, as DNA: TGTGCCAGCAGCTTAGCGGGGAGCACAGATACGCAGTATTTT.

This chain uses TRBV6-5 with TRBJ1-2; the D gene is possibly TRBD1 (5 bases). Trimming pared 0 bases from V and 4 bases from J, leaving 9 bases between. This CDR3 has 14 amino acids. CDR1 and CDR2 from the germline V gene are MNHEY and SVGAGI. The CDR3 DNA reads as TGTGCCAGCAGTTACTCGTTGACAGCCTATGGCTACACCTTC. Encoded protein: CASSYSLTAYGYTF.

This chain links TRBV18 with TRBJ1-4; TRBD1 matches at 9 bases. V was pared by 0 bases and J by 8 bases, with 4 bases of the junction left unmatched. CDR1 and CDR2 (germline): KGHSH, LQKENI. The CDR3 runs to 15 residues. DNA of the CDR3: TGTGCCAGCTCACCACCGGGACAGGGTATGGAAAAACTGTTTTTT. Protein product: CASSPPGQGMEKLFF. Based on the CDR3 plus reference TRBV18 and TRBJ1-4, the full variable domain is NAGVMQNPRHLVRRRGQEARLRCSPMKGHSHVYWYRQLPEEGLKFMVYLQKENIIDESGMPKERFSAEFPKEGPSILRIQQVVRGDSAAYFCASSPPGQGMEKLFFGSGTQLSVL.

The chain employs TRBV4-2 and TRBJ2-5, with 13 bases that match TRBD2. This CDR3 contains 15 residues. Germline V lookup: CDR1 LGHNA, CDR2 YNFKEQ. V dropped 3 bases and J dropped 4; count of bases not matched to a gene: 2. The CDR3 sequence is CASSQWTSGRETQYF. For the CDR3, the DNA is TGTGCCAGCAGCCAGTGGACTAGCGGGAGAGAGACCCAGTACTTC.

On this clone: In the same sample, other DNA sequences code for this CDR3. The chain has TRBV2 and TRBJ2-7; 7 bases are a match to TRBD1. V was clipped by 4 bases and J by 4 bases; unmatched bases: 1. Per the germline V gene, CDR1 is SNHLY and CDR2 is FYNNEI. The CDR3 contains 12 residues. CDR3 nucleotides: TGTGCCAGCAGTGGGACAGGTTACGAGCAGTACTTC. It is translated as CASSGTGYEQYF.

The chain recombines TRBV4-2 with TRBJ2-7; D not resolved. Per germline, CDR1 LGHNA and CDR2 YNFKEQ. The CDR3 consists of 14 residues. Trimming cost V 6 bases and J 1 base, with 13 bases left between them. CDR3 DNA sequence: TGTGCCAGCAGTACCCTGGACGGATCCTACGAGCAGTACTTC. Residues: CASSTLDGSYEQYF.

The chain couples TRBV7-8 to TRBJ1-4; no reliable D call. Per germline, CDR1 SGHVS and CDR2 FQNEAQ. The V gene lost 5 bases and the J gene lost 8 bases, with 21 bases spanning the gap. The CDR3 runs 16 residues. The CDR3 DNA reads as TGTGCCAGCAGCGTAGGCCCCGGTCATCGCCCGGAAAAACTGTTTTTT. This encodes CASSVGPGHRPEKLFF.

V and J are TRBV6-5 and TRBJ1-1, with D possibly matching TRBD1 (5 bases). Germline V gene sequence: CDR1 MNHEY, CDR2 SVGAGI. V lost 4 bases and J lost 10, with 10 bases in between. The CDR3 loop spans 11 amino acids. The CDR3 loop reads CASSSGYRAFF. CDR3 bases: TGTGCCAGCAGTTCAGGGTACCGAGCTTTCTTT.

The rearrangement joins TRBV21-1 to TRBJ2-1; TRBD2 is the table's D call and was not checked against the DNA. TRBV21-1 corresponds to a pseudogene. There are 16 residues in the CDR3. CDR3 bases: TGTGCCAGCAGCAGTCGGCGGGAGGGCCTCTGCAATGAGCAGTTCTTC. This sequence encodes CASSSRREGLCNEQFF.